This T cell receptor (beta chain) was recorded in a study of blood T cell repertoires in COVID-19. This CDR3 contains 17 residues. Germline V gene lookup returns CDR1 LNHDA and CDR2 SQIVND (reference sequence). Trimming at V came to 5 bases and at J to 2 bases, leaving 5 bases not matched to a gene. Per the original methods: Estimates of nucleated cell counts were drawn from the amplification of reference gene primers. TCRdb keeps only in-frame clones here, not all; method: immunoSEQ multiplex PCR. The V and J calls and clone size were taken over from that table, and D and trimming were inferred from the DNA. The table includes some 250,000 clones, approximately 90% detected once.

Specimen: PBMCs or T cells enriched from blood (not recorded which). This chain links TRBV19 with TRBJ2-6, with TRBD1 identical over 11 bases. The sequence was collected from a man aged 35-49 years who had recovered from COVID-19. CDR3 sequence: CASSPRTGGAGANVLTF. The CDR3 DNA follows: TGTGCCAGTAGTCCCAGGACAGGGGGCGCTGGGGCCAACGTCCTGACTTTC.